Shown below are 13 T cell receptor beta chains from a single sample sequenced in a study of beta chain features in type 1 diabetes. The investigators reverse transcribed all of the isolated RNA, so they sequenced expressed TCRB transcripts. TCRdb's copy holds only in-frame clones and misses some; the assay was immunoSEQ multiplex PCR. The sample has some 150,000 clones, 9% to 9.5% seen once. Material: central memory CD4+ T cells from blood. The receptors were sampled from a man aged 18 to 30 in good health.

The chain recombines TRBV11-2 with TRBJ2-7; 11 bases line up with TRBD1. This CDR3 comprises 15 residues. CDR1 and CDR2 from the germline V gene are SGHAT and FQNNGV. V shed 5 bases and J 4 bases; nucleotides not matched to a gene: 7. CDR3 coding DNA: TGTGCCAGCAGCCCGGGACAGGGGGTTACTTACGAGCAGTACTTC. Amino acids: CASSPGQGVTYEQYF.

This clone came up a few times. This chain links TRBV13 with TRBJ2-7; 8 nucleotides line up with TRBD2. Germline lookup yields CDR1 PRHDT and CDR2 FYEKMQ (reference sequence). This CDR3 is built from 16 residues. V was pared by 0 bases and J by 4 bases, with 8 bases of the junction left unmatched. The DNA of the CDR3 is TGTGCCAGCAGCTTAGGCCAGGCGGGGGGAGGGTACGAGCAGTACTTC. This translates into CASSLGQAGGGYEQYF.

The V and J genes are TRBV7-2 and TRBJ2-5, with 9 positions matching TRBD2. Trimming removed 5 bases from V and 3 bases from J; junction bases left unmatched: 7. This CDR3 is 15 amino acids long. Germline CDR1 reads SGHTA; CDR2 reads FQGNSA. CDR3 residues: CASSISGGTKETQYF. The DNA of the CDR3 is TGTGCCAGCAGCATCAGCGGGGGGACGAAAGAGACCCAGTACTTC.

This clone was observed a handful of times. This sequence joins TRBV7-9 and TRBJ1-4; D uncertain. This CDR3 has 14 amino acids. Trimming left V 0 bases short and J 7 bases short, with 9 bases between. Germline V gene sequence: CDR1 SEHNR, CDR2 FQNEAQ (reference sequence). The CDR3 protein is CASSLAQDGEKLFF. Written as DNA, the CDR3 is TGTGCCAGCAGCTTAGCCCAGGATGGTGAAAAACTGTTTTTT.

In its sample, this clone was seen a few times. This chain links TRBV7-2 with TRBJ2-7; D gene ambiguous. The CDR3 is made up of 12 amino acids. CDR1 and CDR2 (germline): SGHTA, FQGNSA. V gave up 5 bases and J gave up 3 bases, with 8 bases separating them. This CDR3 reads CASSPPGYEQYF. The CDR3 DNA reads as TGTGCCAGCAGCCCGCCGGGCTACGAGCAGTACTTC.

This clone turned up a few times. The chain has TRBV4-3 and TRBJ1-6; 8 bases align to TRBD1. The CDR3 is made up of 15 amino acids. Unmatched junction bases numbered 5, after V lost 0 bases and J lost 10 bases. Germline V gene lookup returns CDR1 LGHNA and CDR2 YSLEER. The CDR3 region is CASSQEPRGHSPLHF. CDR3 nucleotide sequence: TGCGCCAGCAGCCAAGAACCCAGGGGGCACTCACCCCTCCACTTT.

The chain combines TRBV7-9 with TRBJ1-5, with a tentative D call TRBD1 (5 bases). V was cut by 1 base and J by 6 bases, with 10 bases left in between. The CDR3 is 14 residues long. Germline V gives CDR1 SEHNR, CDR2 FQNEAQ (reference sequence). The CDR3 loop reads CASSLGGGLQPQHF. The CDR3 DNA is TGTGCCAGCAGCTTAGGCGGGGGTCTTCAGCCCCAGCATTTT.

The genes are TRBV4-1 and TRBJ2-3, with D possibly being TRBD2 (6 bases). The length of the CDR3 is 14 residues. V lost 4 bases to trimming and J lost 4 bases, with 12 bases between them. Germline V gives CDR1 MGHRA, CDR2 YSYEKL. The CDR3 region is CASSLGGDADTQYF. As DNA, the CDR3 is TGCGCCAGCAGCCTAGGAGGGGACGCAGATACGCAGTATTTT.

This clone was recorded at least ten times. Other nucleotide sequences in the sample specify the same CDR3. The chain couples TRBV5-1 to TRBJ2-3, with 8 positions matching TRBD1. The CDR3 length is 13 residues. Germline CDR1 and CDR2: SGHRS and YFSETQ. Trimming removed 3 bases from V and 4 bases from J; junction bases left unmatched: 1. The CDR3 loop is CASSWGQADTQYF. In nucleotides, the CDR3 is TGCGCCAGCAGCTGGGGACAGGCAGATACGCAGTATTTT.

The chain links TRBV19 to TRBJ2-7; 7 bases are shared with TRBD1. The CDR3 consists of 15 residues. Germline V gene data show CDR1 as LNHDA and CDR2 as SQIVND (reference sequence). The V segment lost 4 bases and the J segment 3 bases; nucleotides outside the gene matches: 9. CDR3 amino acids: CASSNQRQGNYEQYF. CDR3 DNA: TGTGCCAGTAGTAACCAAAGACAGGGAAACTACGAGCAGTACTTC.

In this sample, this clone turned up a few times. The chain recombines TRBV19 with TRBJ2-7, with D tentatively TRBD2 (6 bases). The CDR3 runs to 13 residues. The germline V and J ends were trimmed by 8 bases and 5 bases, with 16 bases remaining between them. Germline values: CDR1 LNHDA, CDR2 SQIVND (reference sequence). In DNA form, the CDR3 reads TGTGCCAGTGGGACTTTGGGCGGGAACGAGCAGTACTTC. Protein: CASGTLGGNEQYF.

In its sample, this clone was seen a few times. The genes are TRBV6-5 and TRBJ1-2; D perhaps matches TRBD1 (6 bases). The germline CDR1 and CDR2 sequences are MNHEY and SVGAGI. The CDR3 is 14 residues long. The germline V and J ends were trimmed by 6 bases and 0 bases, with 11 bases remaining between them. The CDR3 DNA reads TGTGCCAGCAGCTACGGACAGACTAACTATGGCTACACCTTC. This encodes CASSYGQTNYGYTF.

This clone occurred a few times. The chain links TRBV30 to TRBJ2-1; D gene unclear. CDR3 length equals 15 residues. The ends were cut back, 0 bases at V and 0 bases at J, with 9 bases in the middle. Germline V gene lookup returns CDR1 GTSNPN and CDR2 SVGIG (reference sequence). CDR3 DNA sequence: TGTGCCTGGAGTGTACCGGGTAACTCCTACAATGAGCAGTTCTTC. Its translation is CAWSVPGNSYNEQFF. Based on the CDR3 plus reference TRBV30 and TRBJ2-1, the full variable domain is SQTIHQWPATLVQPVGSPLSLECTVEGTSNPNLYWYRQAAGRGLQLLFYSVGIGQISSEVPQNLSASRPQDRQFILSSKKLLLSDSGFYLCAWSVPGNSYNEQFFGPGTRLTVL.